The 17 T cell receptor beta chains in this list originate from one sample, sequenced in a study of cytomegalovirus exposure and HLA in healthy donors. Profiling relied on immunoSEQ multiplex PCR, and the TCRdb table lists in-frame clones only, not all of them. Of some 90,000 clones detected, 96% appear once; the ten largest clones hold 0.6% to 0.85%. Sequencing was done on a sample of PBMCs. These receptors were obtained from a young man in good health and CMV-seronegative.

The genes are TRBV27 and TRBJ2-5; 9 bases line up with TRBD2. Trimming removed 2 bases from V and 1 base from J; junction bases left unmatched: 8. The germline CDR1 and CDR2 sequences are MNHEY and SMNVEV (reference sequence). The CDR3 is 17 residues long. The CDR3 spells CASSLSGRFLGQETQYF. The CDR3, as DNA: TGTGCCAGCAGTTTAAGCGGGAGGTTTTTGGGCCAAGAGACCCAGTACTTC.

The chain employs TRBV27 and TRBJ2-7; no clear D. Germline lookup yields CDR1 MNHEY and CDR2 SMNVEV (reference sequence). Between the trimmed V and J ends, which lost 2 bases and 4 bases, there was a span of 9 bases. The CDR3 extends over 13 amino acids. The chain's CDR3 is CASSLRGDYEQYF. CDR3 bases: TGTGCCAGCAGTTTAAGAGGAGATTACGAGCAGTACTTC.

The chain uses TRBV28 and TRBJ2-7; TRBD1 matches at 8 bases. The ends lost 6 bases at V and 0 bases at J; junction bases unmatched: 16. The length of the CDR3 is 18 residues. CDR1 MDHEN and CDR2 SYDVKM come from the germline V gene. CDR3 bases: TGTGCCAGCAGCCGATCCTCCAGGGGGCGCGTGCTCTCCTACGAGCAGTACTTC. Its protein product is CASSRSSRGRVLSYEQYF.

This sequence joins TRBV6-4 and TRBJ1-2, with TRBD1 matching over 10 bases. The trim removed 4 bases at V and 5 bases at J, leaving 4 bases unmatched. The CDR3 is 14 amino acids. CDR1 is MRHNA, CDR2 SNTAGT, per germline. In DNA, the CDR3 is TGTGCCAGCAGTGCCGAGGGACAGGGGTATGGCTACACCTTC. Translation gives CASSAEGQGYGYTF.

The rearrangement joins TRBV19 to TRBJ2-5; tentatively, D is TRBD2 (5 bases). The CDR3 contains 15 residues. Germline lookup yields CDR1 LNHDA and CDR2 SQIVND (reference sequence). The ends were cut back, 1 base at V and 0 bases at J, with 9 bases in the middle. The CDR3 region is CASSIGSGDQETQYF. The CDR3 coding sequence is TGTGCCAGTAGTATAGGTTCCGGGGACCAAGAGACCCAGTACTTC.

The chain carries TRBV4-2 and TRBJ2-7; 8 nucleotides align to TRBD1. Looked up from germline, CDR1 is LGHNA and CDR2 is YNFKEQ. The CDR3 has 13 residues. The V and J ends lost 1 base and 5 bases, in that order; junction bases with no gene match: 1. CDR3 region: CASSQGTGNEQYF. CDR3 nucleotide sequence: TGTGCCAGCAGCCAAGGGACAGGGAACGAGCAGTACTTC.

The chain carries TRBV7-6 and TRBJ2-2; D unresolved. With 5 bases removed from V and 6 bases from J, the gap between germline ends came to 10 bases. The CDR3 runs 13 residues. Germline V gene sequence: CDR1 SGHVS, CDR2 FNYEAQ. CDR3 sequence: CASSLDSSGELFF. The CDR3 DNA reads TGTGCCAGCAGCCTCGACTCTTCCGGGGAGCTGTTTTTT.

The V and J genes are TRBV5-6 and TRBJ2-5, with D tentatively TRBD1 (5 bases). CDR3 length: 13 amino acids. In germline, CDR1 is SGHDT, CDR2 YYEEEE. V lost 0 bases to trimming and J lost 5 bases, with 8 bases between them. The CDR3 is CASSLVGRETQYF. The CDR3 bases are TGTGCCAGCAGCTTGGTGGGGCGGGAGACCCAGTACTTC.

The CDR3 is CASSQVSRGEQYV. DNA for the CDR3: TGCGCCAGCAGCCAAGTCTCCAGGGGCGAGCAGTACGTC. The chain links TRBV4-1 to TRBJ2-7, with D possibly matching TRBD1 (6 bases). Trimming took 1 base from V and 6 from J, leaving 10 bases between them. CDR1 is MGHRA and CDR2 is YSYEKL in the germline V gene. This CDR3 contains 13 residues.

As to this clone: Relative to the germline gene, one junction end is altered; a read error may explain this. The chain links TRBV4-3 to TRBJ1-4, with no clear D. This CDR3 contains 12 residues. Germline-derived CDR1 and CDR2 are LGHNA and YSLEER. The CDR3 DNA is TGCGCCAGCAGTCAAGGCAACGGGTTACTGTTTTTT. As protein: CASSQGNGLLFF.

The CDR3: CASSALGQLPNEKLFF. CDR3 DNA sequence: TGTGCCAGCAGCGCCCTGGGGCAGTTGCCTAATGAAAAACTGTTTTTT. The chain combines TRBV7-8 with TRBJ1-4; a weak D match, TRBD1 (5 bases). Germline lookup yields CDR1 SGHVS and CDR2 FQNEAQ. V gave up 5 bases and J gave up 3 bases, with 16 bases separating them. The CDR3 is 16 residues long.

This chain joins TRBV7-8 and TRBJ2-7; D perhaps matches TRBD2 (6 bases). The length of the CDR3 is 13 residues. Per germline, CDR1 SGHVS and CDR2 FQNEAQ. Trimming shortened V by 5 bases and J by 4 bases, and 12 bases separated the two germline ends. The CDR3 protein is CASSQGLGYEQYV. CDR3 DNA: TGTGCCAGCAGCCAGGGACTGGGGTACGAGCAGTACGTC.

This clone was counted at least ten times. V gene TRBV19 combines with J gene TRBJ1-2; TRBD1 matches at 9 bases. This CDR3 contains 13 residues. Looked up from germline, CDR1 is LNHDA and CDR2 is SQIVND (reference sequence). Trimming at V came to 6 bases and at J to 5 bases, leaving 4 bases not matched to a gene. CDR3 DNA: TGTGCCAGTAGCTTCGGACAGGGGTATGGCTACACCTTC. As protein: CASSFGQGYGYTF. Together with reference TRBV19 and TRBJ1-2, the CDR3 gives the full variable domain: DGGITQSPKYLFRKEGQNVTLSCEQNLNHDAMYWYRQDPGQGLRLIYYSQIVNDFQKGDIAEGYSVSREKKESFPLTVTSAQKNPTAFYLCASSFGQGYGYTFGSGTRLTVV.

This clone was observed once. V usage is TRBV6-1 and J usage is TRBJ1-3, with 7 positions matching TRBD1. The CDR3 totals 15 residues. Germline CDR1 MNHNS, CDR2 SASEGT. V was pared by 5 bases and J by 0 bases, with 4 bases of the junction left unmatched. CDR3 nucleotides: TGTGCCAGCAGTAAAGGGACAGACTCTGGAAACACCATATATTTT. Residues: CASSKGTDSGNTIYF.

This chain links TRBV28 with TRBJ1-2; D gene ambiguous. Germline V gene lookup returns CDR1 MDHEN and CDR2 SYDVKM. V lost 6 bases, J lost 4 bases, and 12 bases lay in between. The CDR3 length is 13 residues. CDR3 sequence (DNA): TGTGCCAGCAGCACCCAGGTGTTCTATGGCTACACCTTC. Translated: CASSTQVFYGYTF.

This chain links TRBV5-1 with TRBJ2-6; a possible D gene is TRBD1 (6 bases). Germline-derived CDR1 and CDR2 are SGHRS and YFSETQ. The V gene lost 2 bases and the J gene lost 2 bases, with 14 bases spanning the gap. The CDR3 spans 17 residues. The CDR3 reads CASSFNHRDPGANVLTF. The CDR3, as DNA: TGCGCCAGCAGCTTTAATCACAGGGACCCTGGGGCCAACGTCCTGACTTTC.

This clone was picked up one time. V and J are TRBV5-1 and TRBJ1-5; TRBD1 might be the D (6 bases). The CDR3 totals 19 residues. Trimming left V 4 bases short and J 3 bases short, with 26 bases between. CDR1 and CDR2 (germline): SGHRS, YFSETQ. CDR3 sequence: CASSLRMGSGEAHNQPQHF. CDR3 sequence (DNA): TGCGCCAGCAGCCTAAGAATGGGTTCAGGGGAAGCACACAATCAGCCCCAGCATTTT.